These 15 T cell receptor beta chains were sequenced from one sample in a study of T-cell memory formation after mild COVID-19. TCRdb re-derived calls from the 5' RACE reads in MiXCR, one entry per CDR3 protein. Of about half a million distinct CDR3 sequences listed, 18% were seen once; the top ten hold 9% to 15%. The specimen was PBMCs or a T cell subset sorted from them (not recorded which). These receptors were taken from an adult woman who had mild COVID-19 (a few samples of this study predate the infection). Cell type and time point are not known.

The J gene is TRBJ1-5, the V gene TRBV12-3 or TRBV12-4; 7 nucleotides line up with TRBD1. Trimming took 5 bases from V and 3 from J; bases not matched to a gene: 4. The CDR3 consists of 14 residues. The CDR3 loop is CASSQQGTNQPQHF. The CDR3 DNA sequence: TGTGCCAGCAGTCAACAGGGGACCAATCAGCCCCAGCATTTT.

The V call is TRBV15, the J call TRBJ2-1; TRBD2 matches 9 bases. Per germline, CDR1 LNHNV and CDR2 YYDKDF (reference sequence). The V gene end was trimmed by 4 bases and the J gene end by 5 bases; junction bases not matched to a gene: 6. This CDR3 has 15 amino acids. CDR3 protein: CATSMGAGGHNEQFF. In nucleotides, the CDR3 is TGTGCCACCAGCATGGGAGCGGGAGGTCACAATGAGCAGTTCTTC.

This clonotype has a handful of counts. The chain employs TRBV6-5 and TRBJ2-3; 12 bases match TRBD2. Looked up from germline, CDR1 is MNHEY and CDR2 is SVGAGI. V lost 6 bases and J lost 2; bases outside the gene matches: 9. The CDR3 is 17 residues long. CDR3 coding DNA: TGTGCCAGCAGCCCAACTTGGACTAGCGGGGACACAGATACGCAGTATTTT. Translating gives CASSPTWTSGDTDTQYF.

This clonotype was detected a few times. V usage is TRBV27 and J usage is TRBJ1-6, with D possibly being TRBD1 (5 bases). The V end lost 6 bases, the J end lost 6 bases, and 9 bases lay between the germline ends. Germline lookup yields CDR1 MNHEY and CDR2 SMNVEV (reference sequence). The CDR3 has 13 amino acids. The chain's CDR3 is CASSPGTNSPLHF. The CDR3 nucleotides are TGTGCCAGCAGCCCAGGGACTAATTCACCCCTCCACTTT.

This clonotype was detected a few times. V gene TRBV6-5 combines with J gene TRBJ2-2; the D is unclear. CDR3 length: 13 residues. The V and J ends lost 0 bases and 5 bases respectively, with 4 bases between them. Per germline, CDR1 MNHEY and CDR2 SVGAGI. Here the CDR3 DNA reads TGTGCCAGCAGTTACTCCGGGACCGGGGAGCTGTTTTTT. It is translated as CASSYSGTGELFF.

This clonotype was counted between two and nine times. The chain is built from TRBV2 and TRBJ1-4; no firm D call. The CDR3 sequence is 14 residues long. V shed 10 bases and J shed 0 bases, with 12 bases lying between them. The germline gives CDR1 SNHLY, CDR2 FYNNEI. The CDR3 here is CAILIPATNEKLFF. In nucleotides, the CDR3 is TGTGCCATCCTAATCCCTGCAACTAATGAAAAACTGTTTTTT.

This clonotype was found a few times. The J gene is TRBJ2-1, the V gene TRBV29-1; TRBD1 matches 10 bases. CDR1 and CDR2 (germline): SQVTM, ANQGSEA. Germline trimming cut 0 bases from V and 9 bases from J; bases unmatched to any gene: 5. The CDR3 spans 14 residues. CDR3 bases: TGCAGCGTTGAAGAGGGACAGGGGTTGAGTGAGCAGTTCTTC. It yields the protein CSVEEGQGLSEQFF.

This clonotype appeared a few times. This chain connects TRBV19 to TRBJ1-2; D is perhaps TRBD1 (6 bases). The germline V gene has CDR1 LNHDA and CDR2 SQIVND (reference sequence). This CDR3 contains 11 residues. V was cut by 11 bases and J by 4 bases, with 11 bases left in between. Here the CDR3 DNA reads TGTGCCGGAAAGGACAGCTATGGCTACACCTTC. It encodes CAGKDSYGYTF. Full variable domain (rest looked up from reference TRBV19 and TRBJ1-2): DGGITQSPKYLFRKEGQNVTLSCEQNLNHDAMYWYRQDPGQGLRLIYYSQIVNDFQKGDIAEGYSVSREKKESFPLTVTSAQKNPTAFYLCAGKDSYGYTFGSGTRLTVV.

The chain is built from TRBV24-1 and TRBJ2-7, with TRBD2 identical over 12 bases. From germline, CDR1 is KGHDR and CDR2 SFDVKD. V gave up 2 bases and J gave up 5 bases; unmatched junction bases: 6. The CDR3 is 16 amino acids. CDR3 in amino acids: CATSDSGLAGGNEQYF. In DNA, the CDR3 is TGTGCCACCAGTGATTCGGGACTAGCGGGTGGAAACGAGCAGTACTTC.

V and J are TRBV12-3 or TRBV12-4 and TRBJ2-4; possible D gene TRBD1, 7 bases. V lost 7 bases and J lost 0, with 19 bases in between. This CDR3 region has 17 residues. In DNA form, the CDR3 reads TGTGCCAGCACCCAGGGGGGACTGTCCCTAGCCAAAAACATTCAGTACTTC. Its translation is CASTQGGLSLAKNIQYF.

This clonotype was seen repeatedly, ten times or more. The genes are TRBV10-3 and TRBJ2-1, with D perhaps TRBD2 (6 bases). V shed 6 bases and J shed 7 bases, with 19 bases lying between them. The CDR3 runs to 15 residues. Germline V CDR1 and CDR2: ENHRY, SYGVKD. The DNA of the CDR3 is TGTGCCATCAGACGAGGAGGGCCCGACGGGAATGAGCAGTTCTTC. Translated: CAIRRGGPDGNEQFF.

In nucleotides, the CDR3 is TGTGCCACCAGGGACAGCAATATGAACACTGAAGCTTTCTTT. Translating gives CATRDSNMNTEAFF. The chain combines TRBV24-1 with TRBJ1-1, with a weak D call TRBD1 (6 bases). V gave up 7 bases and J gave up 0 bases, with 11 bases separating them. This CDR3 is 14 amino acids long. CDR1 is KGHDR and CDR2 is SFDVKD in the germline V gene.

The CDR3 sequence: CASSWRRTSGGDEQFF. Here the CDR3 DNA reads TGTGCCAGCAGTTGGAGGAGGACTAGCGGGGGTGATGAGCAGTTCTTC. The gene calls are TRBV12-3 or TRBV12-4 and TRBJ2-1, with TRBD2 identical over 13 bases. J lost 8 bases, V lost 4 bases, and 8 bases had no gene match. The CDR3 covers 16 residues.

This clonotype has ten or more counts. In DNA form, the CDR3 reads TGTGCCAGCAGTTTAGAGAGGAGGTCAATCCCTGGGACTGAAGCTTTCTTT. Its protein is CASSLERRSIPGTEAFF. The rearrangement uses TRBV27 and TRBJ1-1, with D uncertain. The CDR3 loop spans 17 amino acids. The V and J ends lost 2 bases and 5 bases respectively, with 21 bases between them. Germline CDR1 MNHEY, CDR2 SMNVEV (reference sequence).

This chain joins TRBV12-3 or TRBV12-4 and TRBJ1-1, with TRBD1 as a possible D gene (6 bases). The length of the CDR3 is 15 residues. V dropped 3 bases and J dropped 1 base, with 12 bases sitting between them. The CDR3 sequence: CASSFEGGTNTEAFF. In nucleotides, the CDR3 is TGTGCCAGCAGTTTCGAGGGGGGAACGAACACTGAAGCTTTCTTT.